This passage covers 28 T cell receptor beta chains from one sample sequenced in a study of T-cell reconstitution after alpha-beta-depleted transplantation in children. For TCRbeta, the library was prepared with unique molecular identifiers. TCRdb recomputed calls from the PCR reads with MiXCR, one row per CDR3 protein. This repertoire shows some 500,000 distinct CDR3 sequences, about 16% found once; its top ten account for over 3%. Sample: PBMCs from the stem cell graft donor, taken from the stem cell graft. The receptors come from a human donor who donated a stem cell graft to a child with acute lymphoblastic leukemia.

The chain has TRBV3-1 and TRBJ2-7; weak D call: TRBD2 (6 bases). The germline gives CDR1 LGHDT, CDR2 YNNKEL (reference sequence). The V end was cut by 2 bases, the J end by 3 bases, with 8 bases between. The CDR3 is made up of 13 amino acids. The CDR3 DNA sequence: TGTGCCAGCAGCCAACCGACTAGCTACGAGCAGTACTTC. This sequence encodes CASSQPTSYEQYF.

The rearrangement uses TRBV24-1 and TRBJ2-1; D is unclear. V was clipped by 1 base and J by 6 bases, with 6 bases between them. This CDR3 region has 13 residues. Germline V gene sequence: CDR1 KGHDR, CDR2 SFDVKD. In nucleotides, the CDR3 is TGTGCCACCAGTGATTTCGCAACCAATGAGCAGTTCTTC. The encoded protein is CATSDFATNEQFF.

This chain connects TRBV20-1 to TRBJ2-7; the match to TRBD2 covers 10 bases. Trimming at V came to 8 bases and at J to 4 bases, leaving 8 bases not matched to a gene. Germline CDR1 reads DFQATT; CDR2 reads SNEGSKA (reference sequence). CDR3 length equals 13 residues. The CDR3 loop is CSTVKREGYEQYF. The CDR3 DNA is TGCAGTACCGTTAAGCGGGAGGGATACGAGCAGTACTTC.

This clonotype was observed a few times. The V gene is TRBV6-6, the J gene TRBJ1-1; D not certain. The CDR3 is 13 amino acids. Deletions cut 2 bases from V and 8 bases from J, with 12 bases between. Germline V gene lookup returns CDR1 MNHNY and CDR2 SVGAGI (reference sequence). CDR3 DNA: TGTGCCAGCAGTTACGGGAGGCGGGGAGAAGCTTTCTTT. This encodes CASSYGRRGEAFF.

The chain recombines TRBV15 with TRBJ1-5; TRBD1 aligns across 9 bases. Germline assignment: CDR1 LNHNV and CDR2 YYDKDF (reference sequence). The CDR3 loop spans 15 amino acids. The V gene end was trimmed by 5 bases and the J gene end by 6 bases; junction bases not matched to a gene: 8. As DNA, the CDR3 is TGTGCCACCAGCCGAACAGGGGGCCTTTTTCAGCCCCAGCATTTT. Its translation: CATSRTGGLFQPQHF.

Details on this clonotype: One end of the junction is discordant with germline, which a read error may explain. The chain has TRBV7-2 and TRBJ2-7; D could derive from TRBD1 or TRBD2 (5 bases each). The CDR3 length is 16 residues. Germline CDR1 is SGHTA and CDR2 is FQGNSA. The CDR3 protein is CASSLAGTARTYEQYF. The CDR3, as DNA: TGTGCCAGCAGCCTAGCCGGGACCGCGAGAACCTACGAGCAGTACTTC.

This clonotype turned up a few times. This chain links TRBV5-1 with TRBJ2-3; 7 bases agree with TRBD1. CDR3 size: 14 residues. Trimming took 2 bases from V and 2 from J; bases not matched to a gene: 2. Germline V gives CDR1 SGHRS, CDR2 YFSETQ. CDR3: CASSFGQATDTQYF. CDR3 in DNA: TGCGCCAGCAGCTTTGGACAGGCCACAGATACGCAGTATTTT.

This clonotype was seen more than once but under ten times. The chain employs TRBV5-5 and TRBJ1-2; D not resolved. Trimming removed 5 bases from V and 8 bases from J, with 13 bases in between. There are 12 residues in the CDR3. Germline CDR1 is SGHKS and CDR2 is YYEKEE (reference sequence). The CDR3 region is CASSPSWYGYTF. The CDR3 DNA is TGTGCCAGCAGTCCAAGTTGGTACGGCTACACCTTC. Combining the CDR3 with reference TRBV5-5 and TRBJ1-2 gives the whole variable domain DAGVTQSPTHLIKTRGQQVTLRCSPISGHKSVSWYQQVLGQGPQFIFQYYEKEERGRGNFPDRFSARQFPNYSSELNVNALLLGDSALYLCASSPSWYGYTFGSGTRLTVV.

This clonotype was detected only a few times. This chain uses TRBV6-5 with TRBJ2-3, with D unresolved. The V end was cut by 0 bases, the J end by 1 base, with 8 bases between. The CDR3 runs 15 residues. Germline V gene data show CDR1 as MNHEY and CDR2 as SVGAGI. In DNA, the CDR3 is TGTGCCAGCAGTTACTCTACCAGGCGCACAGATACGCAGTATTTT. Its protein is CASSYSTRRTDTQYF.

This clonotype was detected a few times. V is TRBV23-1 and J is TRBJ2-1; 8 nucleotides match TRBD1. TRBV23-1 is annotated as an ORF whose role is uncertain. This CDR3 region has 16 residues. Trimming cost V 0 bases and J 5 bases; bases outside gene matches: 6. The chain's CDR3 is CASSQSGQGANNEQFF. As DNA, the CDR3 is TGCGCCAGCAGTCAATCCGGACAGGGTGCCAACAATGAGCAGTTCTTC.

The chain combines TRBV10-2 with TRBJ2-2; 10 bases fit TRBD1. Germline values: CDR1 WSHSY, CDR2 SAAADI. This CDR3 is 14 amino acids long. V was pared by 8 bases and J by 6 bases, with 6 bases of the junction left unmatched. CDR3 DNA sequence: TGCGCCAGCCGGTGGGACAGGGGTGCCGGGGAGCTGTTTTTT. This translates into CASRWDRGAGELFF.

This sequence joins TRBV6-1 and TRBJ2-2, with 13 bases identical to TRBD2. The CDR3 spans 17 residues. Germline CDR1 reads MNHNS; CDR2 reads SASEGT. V dropped 6 bases and J dropped 1; count of bases not matched to a gene: 5. As DNA, the CDR3 is TGTGCCAGCAGCCAGACTAGCGGGAGGTTGAACACCGGGGAGCTGTTTTTT. It yields the protein CASSQTSGRLNTGELFF.

This clonotype was found a few times. The V call is TRBV11-2, the J call TRBJ2-5, with D possibly matching TRBD1 (5 bases). Germline CDR1 is SGHAT and CDR2 is FQNNGV. CDR3 length: 13 amino acids. Trimming shortened V by 3 bases and J by 5 bases, and 10 bases separated the two germline ends. The CDR3 DNA reads TGTGCCAGCAGCTTCTCAGGGCCCGAGACCCAGTACTTC. Translating it yields CASSFSGPETQYF.

This clonotype appeared a few times. The chain combines TRBV7-8 with TRBJ2-5; D gene unclear. In germline, CDR1 is SGHVS, CDR2 FQNEAQ. Trimming removed 5 bases from V and 2 bases from J, with 12 bases in between. This CDR3 is 14 amino acids long. CDR3 sequence reads: CASSPTRQQETQYF. CDR3 nucleotides: TGTGCCAGCAGCCCTACCCGACAACAAGAGACCCAGTACTTC.

This clonotype appeared a few times. The chain uses TRBV4-1 and TRBJ1-1; D not resolved. The CDR3 has 15 residues. CDR1 is MGHRA and CDR2 is YSYEKL in the germline V gene. V was cut by 1 base and J by 2 bases, with 11 bases left in between. CDR3 sequence (DNA): TGCGCCAGCAGCCAAGTTACTGGGGTTAACACTGAAGCTTTCTTT. Its protein is CASSQVTGVNTEAFF.

The CDR3 here is CASRPTSGISTDTQYF. In DNA, the CDR3 is TGCGCCAGCAGACCAACTAGCGGGATTAGCACAGATACGCAGTATTTT. The chain has TRBV5-1 and TRBJ2-3, with TRBD2 matching 10 bases. Germline V CDR1 and CDR2: SGHRS, YFSETQ. This CDR3 has 16 residues. V gave up 5 bases and J gave up 0 bases; unmatched junction bases: 6.

This chain uses TRBV7-8 with TRBJ1-1; TRBD1 is a possible D gene (5 bases). V lost 0 bases and J lost 0, with 8 bases in between. Germline CDR1 is SGHVS and CDR2 is FQNEAQ. The CDR3 has 15 residues. This CDR3 reads CASSLAGTVNTEAFF. As DNA, the CDR3 is TGTGCCAGCAGCTTAGCGGGGACGGTGAACACTGAAGCTTTCTTT.

Worth noting for this clonotype: A junction boundary mismatches the germline segment, possibly from a read error. J is TRBJ2-1 and V is TRBV7-9; weak D call: TRBD2 (5 bases). The CDR3 extends over 15 amino acids. The germline gives CDR1 SEHNR, CDR2 FQNEAQ (reference sequence). The DNA of the CDR3 is TGTGCCAGCAGCTTAGCGTCTAGCACCTACACTGAGCAGTTCTTC. This translates into CASSLASSTYTEQFF.

There are a few counts of this clonotype. V usage is TRBV14 and J usage is TRBJ2-1, with TRBD2 matching 11 bases. Germline-derived CDR1 and CDR2 are SGHDN and FVKESK. The length of the CDR3 is 17 residues. V dropped 4 bases and J dropped 3; count of bases not matched to a gene: 8. The DNA of the CDR3 is TGTGCCAGCAGCCCTCCTCCCGGGACTAGCGGCTACAATGAGCAGTTCTTC. Translating it yields CASSPPPGTSGYNEQFF.

The V and J genes are TRBV20-1 and TRBJ2-7; 13 bases agree with TRBD2. After removal of 5 bases from V and 1 base from J, the junction contained 5 bases not matched to a gene. This CDR3 comprises 15 residues. Germline V CDR1 and CDR2: DFQATT, SNEGSKA (reference sequence). The CDR3 protein is CSARGTSGDSYEQYF. DNA of the CDR3: TGCAGTGCTCGGGGGACTAGCGGGGATTCCTACGAGCAGTACTTC.

There are a few counts of this clonotype. This chain uses TRBV11-2 with TRBJ2-1, with D tentatively TRBD1 or TRBD2 (5 bases each). Germline CDR1 SGHAT, CDR2 FQNNGV. This CDR3 spans 15 amino acids. Trimming removed 3 bases from V and 6 bases from J, with 15 bases in between. Here the CDR3 reads CASSFGTLPINEQFF. CDR3 sequence (DNA): TGTGCCAGCAGCTTCGGGACCCTACCCATCAATGAGCAGTTCTTC.

The genes are TRBV7-2 and TRBJ2-7; 7 bases are shared with TRBD2. Germline V gives CDR1 SGHTA, CDR2 FQGNSA. The CDR3 contains 15 residues. J was trimmed by 0 bases and V by 4 bases; bases with no gene match: 6. CDR3 protein: CASSSSGTSSYEQYF. CDR3 DNA sequence: TGTGCCAGCAGCTCCAGCGGGACCAGCTCCTACGAGCAGTACTTC.

V usage is TRBV29-1 and J usage is TRBJ1-4; D ambiguous. CDR1 is SQVTM and CDR2 is ANQGSEA in the germline V gene. The CDR3 has 12 residues. V was trimmed by 4 bases and J by 10 bases, leaving 13 bases between them. In nucleotides, the CDR3 is TGCAGCGTTGTGGTTACAGCTGGAAAACTGTTTTTT. Translation gives CSVVVTAGKLFF.

This clonotype turned up a few times. This chain connects TRBV4-1 to TRBJ2-2; D may correspond to TRBD1 or TRBD2 (5 bases each). Germline loops: CDR1 MGHRA, CDR2 YSYEKL. V gave up 4 bases and J gave up 1 base, with 16 bases separating them. There are 17 residues in the CDR3. The CDR3, as DNA: TGCGCCAGCAGCCCCTACCCGGGACCGCAGAACACCGGGGAGCTGTTTTTT. It is translated as CASSPYPGPQNTGELFF.

The chain carries TRBV29-1 and TRBJ1-1; unclear D gene. This CDR3 has 12 amino acids. In germline, CDR1 is SQVTM, CDR2 ANQGSEA. V lost 4 bases and J 4 bases, leaving 10 bases between the germline ends. The CDR3 nucleotides are TGCAGCGTTGCATGGGGAACCACTGAAGCTTTCTTT. This gives the protein CSVAWGTTEAFF.

This clonotype turned up a few times. V usage is TRBV6-1 and J usage is TRBJ1-1; weak D call: TRBD1 (6 bases). The CDR3 length is 14 residues. Trimming cost V 3 bases and J 2 bases, with 10 bases left between them. CDR1 MNHNS and CDR2 SASEGT come from the germline V gene. CDR3 sequence reads: CASSDHRVNTEAFF. The CDR3 DNA reads as TGTGCCAGCAGTGATCACAGGGTAAACACTGAAGCTTTCTTT.

This clonotype was picked up a small number of times. The V call is TRBV10-1, the J call TRBJ1-1, with a weak D call TRBD1 (6 bases). V lost 8 bases and J 1 base, leaving 14 bases between the germline ends. The germline CDR1 and CDR2 sequences are WNHNN and SYGVQD (reference sequence). The CDR3 loop spans 14 amino acids. CDR3 bases: TGCGCCAGCTCCAGGGGCCGGGGGAACACTGAAGCTTTCTTT. Translating gives CASSRGRGNTEAFF.

The CDR3 here is CASCSGLAGGPKSTDTQYF. The CDR3 DNA reads as TGTGCCAGCTGTTCGGGACTAGCGGGAGGGCCGAAATCCACAGATACGCAGTATTTT. The chain joins TRBV12-3 or TRBV12-4 to TRBJ2-3; TRBD2 agrees at 16 bases. J lost 2 bases, V lost 8 bases, and 13 bases had no gene match. The CDR3 contains 19 residues.